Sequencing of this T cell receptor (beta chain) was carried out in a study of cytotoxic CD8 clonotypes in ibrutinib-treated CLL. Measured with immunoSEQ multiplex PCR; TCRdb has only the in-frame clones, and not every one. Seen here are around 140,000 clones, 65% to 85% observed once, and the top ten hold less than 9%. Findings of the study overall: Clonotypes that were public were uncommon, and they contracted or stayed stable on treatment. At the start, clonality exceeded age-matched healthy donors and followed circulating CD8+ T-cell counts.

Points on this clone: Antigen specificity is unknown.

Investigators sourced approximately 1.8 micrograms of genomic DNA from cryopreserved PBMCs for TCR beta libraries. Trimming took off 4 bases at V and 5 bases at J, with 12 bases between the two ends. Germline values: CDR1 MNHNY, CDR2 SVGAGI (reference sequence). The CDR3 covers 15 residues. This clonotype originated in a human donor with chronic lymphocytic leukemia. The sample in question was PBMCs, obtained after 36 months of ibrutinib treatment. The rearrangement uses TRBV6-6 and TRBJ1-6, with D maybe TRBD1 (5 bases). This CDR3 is CASSWGPVDNSPLHF. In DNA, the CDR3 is TGTGCCAGCAGTTGGGGACCGGTTGATAATTCACCCCTCCACTTT.